The entry below describes one TCR beta chain. Trimming shortened V by 1 base and J by 3 bases, and 11 bases separated the two germline ends. The V gene's germline CDR1 is SGHRS and CDR2 YFSETQ. The CDR3 has 14 residues. The data are from a study of blood T cell repertoires in COVID-19. Libraries were prepared by immunoSEQ multiplex PCR; TCRdb keeps only in-frame clonotypes and omits some of them. The sample records about 200,000 clones, 84% being singletons. J is TRBJ2-7 and V is TRBV5-1, with D possibly matching TRBD2 (5 bases). This clonotype originated in a woman under 40 who had been exposed to COVID-19. Sequenced sample: PBMCs or T cells enriched from blood (not recorded which). The CDR3 DNA sequence: TGCGCCAGCAGCTTGTCCGAGGCGGGCTACGAGCAGTACTTC. It translates to CASSLSEAGYEQYF.